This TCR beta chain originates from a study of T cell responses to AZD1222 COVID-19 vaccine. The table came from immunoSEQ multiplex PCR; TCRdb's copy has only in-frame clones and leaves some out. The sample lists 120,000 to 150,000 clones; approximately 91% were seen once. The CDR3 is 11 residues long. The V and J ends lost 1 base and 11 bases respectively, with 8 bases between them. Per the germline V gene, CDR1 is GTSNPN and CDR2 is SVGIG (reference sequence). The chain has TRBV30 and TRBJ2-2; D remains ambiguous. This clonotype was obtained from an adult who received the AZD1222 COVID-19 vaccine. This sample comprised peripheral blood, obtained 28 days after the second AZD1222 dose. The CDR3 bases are TGTGCCTGGAGTGCAAAGGGCGAGCTGTTTTTT. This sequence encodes CAWSAKGELFF.